This TCR beta chain was documented in a study of shared clonotypes between healthy human individuals. Researchers divided each subset's genomic DNA evenly across several immunoSEQ plates. Only in-frame clones appear in the TCRdb table, and some are missing; sequencing was by immunoSEQ multiplex PCR. The sample shows about 1 million clones, 65% to 75% of them seen only once. Material for sequencing was memory CD4+ T cells sorted from blood. Subset denoted: CD45RA-negative fraction. This clonotype was sampled from a man between 18 and 35 years old in good health.

The CDR3 nucleotides read TGTGCCAGCAGCTCGGGAGTTACCTATGATACGCAGTATTTT. Protein sequence: CASSSGVTYDTQYF. The J gene is TRBJ2-3, the V gene TRBV5-6, with D possibly being TRBD2 (6 bases). This CDR3 region has 14 residues. Germline V gene sequence: CDR1 SGHDT, CDR2 YYEEEE. Trimming removed 3 bases at V and 6 bases at J, with 14 bases between. Together with reference TRBV5-6 and TRBJ2-3, the CDR3 gives the full variable domain: DAGVTQSPTHLIKTRGQQVTLRCSPKSGHDTVSWYQQALGQGPQFIFQYYEEEERQRGNFPDRFSGHQFPNYSSELNVNALLLGDSALYLCASSSGVTYDTQYFGPGTRLTVL.